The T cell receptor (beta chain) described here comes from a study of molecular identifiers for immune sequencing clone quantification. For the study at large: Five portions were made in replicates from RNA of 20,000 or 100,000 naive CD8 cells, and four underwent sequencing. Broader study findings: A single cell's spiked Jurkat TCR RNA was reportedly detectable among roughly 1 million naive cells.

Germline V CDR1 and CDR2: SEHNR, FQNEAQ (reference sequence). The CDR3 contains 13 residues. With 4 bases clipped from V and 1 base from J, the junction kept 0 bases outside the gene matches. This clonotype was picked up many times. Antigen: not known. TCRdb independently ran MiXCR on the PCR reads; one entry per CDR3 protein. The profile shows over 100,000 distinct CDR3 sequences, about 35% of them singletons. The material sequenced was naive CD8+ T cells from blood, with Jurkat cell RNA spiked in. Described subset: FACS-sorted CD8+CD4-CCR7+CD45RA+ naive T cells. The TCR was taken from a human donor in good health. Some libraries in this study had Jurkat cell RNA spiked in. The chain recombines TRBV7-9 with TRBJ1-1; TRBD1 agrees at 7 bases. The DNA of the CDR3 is TGTGCCAGCAGCTGGACAGGGAACACTGAAGCTTTCTTT. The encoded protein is CASSWTGNTEAFF.